The 30 T cell receptor beta chains below were found in one sample sequenced in a study of T cells in tumors after PD-1 blockade (dated by TCRdb to between 2018 and 2021). Library prep was done by the immunoSEQ multiplex PCR assay. TCRdb retrieved this table from immuneACCESS and kept in-frame rearrangements only. Not all clones are present; in checked studies, unresolved V genes account for under half, and no reason is known for the remainder. Across this sample there are around 50,000 clones, with about four fifths seen only once. 16% of the sample is in the top ten clones. Taken with the paper, the label for time point translates to: before anti-PD-1 therapy. The source was PBMCs, collected before anti-PD-1 treatment. These receptors were obtained from a human donor with basal cell carcinoma.

The chain links TRBV3-1 (or the pseudogene TRBV3-2) to TRBJ2-5; D is perhaps TRBD2 (6 bases). The CDR3 is made up of 14 amino acids. V gave up 3 bases and J gave up 5 bases, with 13 bases separating them. Germline-derived CDR1 and CDR2 are LGHDT and YNNKEL (reference sequence). The CDR3 bases are TGTGCCAGCAGCCACGGGGCTAGCGCTGAGACCCAGTACTTC. Translated: CASSHGASAETQYF.

The chain has TRBV19 and TRBJ2-7; TRBD2 is a possible D gene (5 bases). The V gene lost 5 bases and the J gene lost 3 bases, with 11 bases spanning the gap. There are 13 residues in the CDR3. CDR1 LNHDA and CDR2 SQIVND come from the germline V gene (reference sequence). Written as DNA, the CDR3 is TGTGCCAGTAGTGAGGCTAGCAGCTACGAGCAGTACTTC. This translates into CASSEASSYEQYF.

CDR3 nucleotide sequence: TGTGCCAGCAGCCCCGGGGGGGTCACTGAAGCTTTCTTT. Encoded protein: CASSPGGVTEAFF. The rearrangement uses TRBV4-2 and TRBJ1-1; perhaps TRBD1 as D (5 bases). Deletions cut 4 bases from V and 4 bases from J, with 10 bases between. The CDR3 runs to 13 residues. The germline gives CDR1 LGHNA, CDR2 YNFKEQ.

This chain uses TRBV7-3 with TRBJ2-7; 7 positions agree with TRBD1. The germline V gene encodes CDR1 SGHTA and CDR2 FQGTGA. The CDR3 is 16 amino acids. Germline trimming cut 2 bases from V and 0 bases from J; bases unmatched to any gene: 7. The CDR3 sequence: CASSLRGGQDSYEQYF. As DNA, the CDR3 is TGTGCCAGCAGCTTACGGGGTGGACAGGACTCCTACGAGCAGTACTTC.

This sequence joins TRBV28 and TRBJ1-4, with D possibly matching TRBD1 (6 bases). The V gene's germline CDR1 is MDHEN and CDR2 SYDVKM. There are 19 residues in the CDR3. Trimming cost V 6 bases and J 2 bases, with 25 bases left between them. The CDR3 is CASRPNRDTDPSTNEKLFF. The CDR3 DNA sequence: TGTGCCAGCAGACCCAACCGGGACACAGACCCCTCCACTAATGAAAAACTGTTTTTT. Filled out from reference TRBV28 and TRBJ1-4, the complete variable domain reads DVKVTQSSRYLVKRTGEKVFLECVQDMDHENMFWYRQDPGLGLRLIYFSYDVKMKEKGDIPEGYSVSREKKERFSLILESASTNQTSMYLCASRPNRDTDPSTNEKLFFGSGTQLSVL.

This chain joins TRBV2 and TRBJ2-2, with a weak D call TRBD1 (6 bases). The V gene's germline CDR1 is SNHLY and CDR2 FYNNEI. With 6 bases removed from V and 5 bases from J, the gap between germline ends came to 13 bases. This CDR3 has 14 residues. The CDR3, as DNA: TGTGCCAGCAGCCTAGCCCAGGGGACCGGGGAGCTGTTTTTT. Amino acid sequence: CASSLAQGTGELFF.

The chain links TRBV6-2 or TRBV6-3 to TRBJ1-5; D not certain. This CDR3 comprises 15 residues. Germline V gene lookup returns CDR1 MNHEY and CDR2 SVGEGT. Trimming took 4 bases from V and 7 from J, leaving 17 bases between them. The CDR3 sequence: CASSSGIRGAQPQHF. Here the CDR3 DNA reads TGTGCCAGCAGTTCAGGTATACGGGGAGCCCAGCCCCAGCATTTT.

This chain connects TRBV5-4 to TRBJ2-3; D unclear. V was shortened by 4 bases and J by 4 bases, with 13 bases between the two germline ends. The CDR3 totals 14 residues. CDR1 and CDR2 (germline): SGHNT, YYREEE (reference sequence). This CDR3 is CASSHDPGADTQYF. In DNA, the CDR3 is TGTGCCAGCAGCCACGATCCGGGCGCAGATACGCAGTATTTT.

The chain couples TRBV20-1 to TRBJ2-3; D unresolved. Trimming left V 5 bases short and J 6 bases short, with 9 bases between. Germline loops: CDR1 DFQATT, CDR2 SNEGSKA (reference sequence). The CDR3 extends over 11 amino acids. DNA for the CDR3: TGCAGTGCTCCAATTTCGGATACGCAGTATTTT. Residues: CSAPISDTQYF.

This chain joins TRBV6-5 and TRBJ2-5, with 9 bases identical to TRBD1. The CDR3 length is 13 residues. Losses at the gene ends were 6 bases for V and 7 bases for J; bases not matched to a gene: 6. CDR1 is MNHEY, CDR2 SVGAGI, per germline. CDR3 region: CASSGTGSATQYF. The DNA of the CDR3 is TGTGCCAGCAGCGGGACAGGGTCGGCGACCCAGTACTTC.

V is TRBV25-1 and J is TRBJ1-1, with D possibly matching TRBD1 (6 bases). The CDR3 has 13 amino acids. Trimming shortened V by 1 base and J by 9 bases, and 12 bases separated the two germline ends. The germline V gene encodes CDR1 MGHDK and CDR2 SYGVNS. The CDR3: CASSESRGAQAFF. CDR3 DNA: TGTGCCAGCAGTGAATCGAGGGGGGCTCAAGCTTTCTTT.

This clone was counted once. The chain recombines TRBV6-4 with TRBJ2-1; 8 bases line up with TRBD2. The J segment lost 6 bases and the V segment lost 4 bases, leaving 8 bases of the junction unmatched. The CDR3 is 15 residues long. Germline V CDR1 and CDR2: MRHNA, SNTAGT. The CDR3: CASSVSGGPGNEQFF. Written as DNA, the CDR3 is TGTGCCAGCAGTGTTTCGGGAGGGCCGGGCAATGAGCAGTTCTTC.

This clone has just a few counts. The rearrangement links TRBV3-1 (or the pseudogene TRBV3-2) to TRBJ2-4; 7 nucleotides align to TRBD2. V gave up 0 bases and J gave up 8 bases; unmatched junction bases: 13. CDR3 length equals 17 residues. Germline V gives CDR1 LGHDT, CDR2 YNNKEL (reference sequence). In DNA form, the CDR3 reads TGTGCCAGCAGCCAAGATGGGAGGGTGCTTCGGAGGGACATTCAGTACTTC. This codes for CASSQDGRVLRRDIQYF.

The V call is TRBV28, the J call TRBJ1-1; tentative D call: TRBD1 (5 bases). Germline V gene data show CDR1 as MDHEN and CDR2 as SYDVKM. The CDR3 extends over 15 amino acids. V gave up 7 bases and J gave up 1 base, with 16 bases separating them. CDR3: CASTILTAGNTEAFF. The DNA for the CDR3 is TGTGCCAGCACCATCTTGACAGCAGGGAACACTGAAGCTTTCTTT. Using reference TRBV28 and TRBJ1-1 for the parts outside the CDR3, the full variable domain is DVKVTQSSRYLVKRTGEKVFLECVQDMDHENMFWYRQDPGLGLRLIYFSYDVKMKEKGDIPEGYSVSREKKERFSLILESASTNQTSMYLCASTILTAGNTEAFFGQGTRLTVV.

CDR3: CASTTRSPGNYGYTF. The CDR3 bases are TGTGCCAGCACCACAAGGTCCCCAGGAAACTATGGCTACACCTTC. This chain connects TRBV6-5 to TRBJ1-2, with D uncertain. Germline values: CDR1 MNHEY, CDR2 SVGAGI. The CDR3 length is 15 residues. Trimming took 7 bases from V and 2 from J, leaving 17 bases between them.

The chain couples TRBV5-1 to TRBJ1-6; D is unclear. V shed 0 bases and J shed 8 bases, with 9 bases lying between them. This CDR3 has 14 amino acids. Per germline, CDR1 SGHRS and CDR2 YFSETQ. CDR3 sequence reads: CASSLEGTYSPLHF. The CDR3 DNA follows: TGCGCCAGCAGCTTGGAGGGCACATATTCACCCCTCCACTTT.

The genes are TRBV28 and TRBJ1-5; D is perhaps TRBD1 (6 bases). V lost 5 bases to trimming and J lost 2 bases, with 22 bases between them. The CDR3 covers 18 residues. Germline V gives CDR1 MDHEN, CDR2 SYDVKM. The CDR3 nucleotides read TGTGCCAGCAGTGAGACGGGGGGCCGGTACGTCGGCAATCAGCCCCAGCATTTT. This sequence encodes CASSETGGRYVGNQPQHF.

This clone was counted a single time. V and J are TRBV5-5 and TRBJ2-3; TRBD1 or TRBD2 may be the D gene (6 bases each). V was trimmed by 3 bases and J by 4 bases, leaving 18 bases between them. The germline gives CDR1 SGHKS, CDR2 YYEKEE (reference sequence). There are 16 residues in the CDR3. Here the CDR3 DNA reads TGTGCCAGCAGCTCCGGCCAAGGGGGGCCCGCAGATACGCAGTATTTT. The encoded protein is CASSSGQGGPADTQYF.

This clone was found once. V gene TRBV29-1 combines with J gene TRBJ2-1; possible D gene TRBD2, 6 bases. Between the trimmed V and J ends, which lost 2 bases and 6 bases, there was a span of 11 bases. CDR1 SQVTM and CDR2 ANQGSEA come from the germline V gene. The CDR3 runs 13 residues. The CDR3 coding sequence is TGCAGCGTTGAAACTGGGGGGTTCAATGAGCAGTTCTTC. It codes for CSVETGGFNEQFF.

CDR3 amino acids: CASSISQGGGYTF. CDR3 nucleotide sequence: TGTGCCAGTAGTATCTCACAGGGAGGAGGCTACACCTTC. The J gene is TRBJ1-2, the V gene TRBV19, with TRBD1 as a possible D gene (6 bases). Germline assignment: CDR1 LNHDA and CDR2 SQIVND (reference sequence). V was pared by 3 bases and J by 8 bases, with 13 bases between. This CDR3 region has 13 residues.

The gene calls are TRBV2 and TRBJ2-3, with 7 bases lining up with TRBD1. V trimming: 5 bases; J trimming: 4 bases; junction bases outside the gene matches: 9. CDR3 length equals 15 residues. Germline lookup yields CDR1 SNHLY and CDR2 FYNNEI. In DNA form, the CDR3 reads TGTGCCAGCAGTCGCGACAGGGCCAAGGCAGATACGCAGTATTTT. It specifies CASSRDRAKADTQYF.

This clone was seen just once. The chain carries TRBV5-1 and TRBJ1-1, with D unclear. Trimming removed 4 bases from V and 3 bases from J, with 10 bases in between. CDR1 is SGHRS and CDR2 is YFSETQ in the germline V gene. This CDR3 has 13 residues. This CDR3 is CASSMGWDTEAFF. The CDR3 coding sequence is TGCGCCAGCAGCATGGGGTGGGACACTGAAGCTTTCTTT.

The rearrangement joins TRBV6-5 to TRBJ1-4; D is uncertain. Germline CDR1 is MNHEY and CDR2 is SVGAGI. This CDR3 comprises 14 residues. Between the trimmed V and J ends, which lost 2 bases and 8 bases, there was a span of 12 bases. CDR3 DNA sequence: TGTGCCAGCAGTTACAGCCCATTAGGGGAAAAACTGTTTTTT. Translated: CASSYSPLGEKLFF.

This chain joins TRBV24-1 and TRBJ2-2; 9 bases are shared with TRBD1. V was clipped by 3 bases and J by 5 bases; unmatched bases: 6. Germline CDR1 and CDR2: KGHDR and SFDVKD. The CDR3 extends over 16 amino acids. The CDR3 loop is CATSDRGTGKTGELFF. The CDR3 region has the DNA TGTGCCACCAGTGATAGGGGGACAGGGAAGACCGGGGAGCTGTTTTTT.

The gene calls are TRBV6-6 and TRBJ2-7, with 9 bases lining up with TRBD1. Germline loops: CDR1 MNHNY, CDR2 SVGAGI (reference sequence). V dropped 2 bases and J dropped 4; count of bases not matched to a gene: 3. The CDR3 contains 14 residues. The CDR3 bases are TGTGCCAGCAGTTACGCGACAGGGGGATACGAGCAGTACTTC. This gives the protein CASSYATGGYEQYF.

CDR3 sequence reads: CASSSSREGDAFF. In nucleotides, the CDR3 is TGTGCCAGCAGCTCATCAAGAGAGGGTGACGCTTTCTTT. The rearrangement joins TRBV2 to TRBJ1-1, with D hard to call. Per the germline V gene, CDR1 is SNHLY and CDR2 is FYNNEI. The CDR3 contains 13 residues. V was cut by 6 bases and J by 11 bases, with 19 bases left in between.

This chain joins TRBV9 and TRBJ2-2, with D possibly being TRBD1 or TRBD2 (5 bases each). The V gene lost 0 bases and the J gene lost 5 bases, with 11 bases spanning the gap. CDR1 is SGDLS and CDR2 is YYNGEE in the germline V gene. This CDR3 has 15 residues. CDR3 nucleotides: TGTGCCAGCAGCGTAGATTCGGGGCGAACCGGGGAGCTGTTTTTT. Its translation is CASSVDSGRTGELFF.

V usage is TRBV5-4 and J usage is TRBJ2-1, with 11 positions matching TRBD2. The V gene end was trimmed by 0 bases and the J gene end by 9 bases; junction bases not matched to a gene: 2. The CDR3 loop spans 14 amino acids. Germline assignment: CDR1 SGHNT and CDR2 YYREEE (reference sequence). The CDR3 is CASSLELAGVEQFF. As DNA, the CDR3 is TGTGCCAGCAGCTTGGAACTAGCGGGAGTTGAGCAGTTCTTC.

This chain joins TRBV6-5 and TRBJ1-6; weak D call: TRBD1 (6 bases). Trimming removed 6 bases from V and 4 bases from J, with 10 bases in between. CDR3 length: 14 amino acids. Germline CDR1 and CDR2: MNHEY and SVGAGI. The CDR3 bases are TGTGCCAGCAGCACCGGACAGTATAATTCACCCCTCCACTTT. Its translation: CASSTGQYNSPLHF.

V is TRBV11-1 and J is TRBJ1-1; 7 bases are a match to TRBD1. With V trimmed by 6 bases and J by 4 bases, 8 bases remained unmatched. The germline gives CDR1 SGHAT, CDR2 FQDESV (reference sequence). This CDR3 has 14 amino acids. CDR3 residues: CASSLQGVGTEAFF. In DNA, the CDR3 is TGTGCCAGCAGTCTTCAGGGGGTGGGCACTGAAGCTTTCTTT.